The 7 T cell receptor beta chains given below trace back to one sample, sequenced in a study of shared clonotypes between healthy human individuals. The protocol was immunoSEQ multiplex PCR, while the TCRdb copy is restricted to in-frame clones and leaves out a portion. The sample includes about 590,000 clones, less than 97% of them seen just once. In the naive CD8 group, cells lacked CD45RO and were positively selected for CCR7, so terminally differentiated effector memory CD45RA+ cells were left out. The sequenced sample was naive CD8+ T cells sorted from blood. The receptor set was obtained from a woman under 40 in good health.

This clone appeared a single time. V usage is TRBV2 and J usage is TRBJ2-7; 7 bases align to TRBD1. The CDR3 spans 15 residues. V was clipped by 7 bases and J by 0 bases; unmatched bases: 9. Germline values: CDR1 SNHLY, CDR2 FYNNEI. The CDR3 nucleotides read TGTGCCAGCAAAAAACAGGGGACGAGCTCCTACGAGCAGTACTTC. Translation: CASKKQGTSSYEQYF.

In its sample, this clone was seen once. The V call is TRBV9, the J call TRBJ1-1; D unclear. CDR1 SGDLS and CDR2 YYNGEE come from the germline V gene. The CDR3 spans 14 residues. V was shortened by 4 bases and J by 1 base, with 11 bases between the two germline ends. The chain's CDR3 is CASSPRSGNTEAFF. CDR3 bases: TGTGCCAGCAGCCCCCGGTCTGGGAACACTGAAGCTTTCTTT. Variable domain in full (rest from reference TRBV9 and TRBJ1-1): DSGVTQTPKHLITATGQRVTLRCSPRSGDLSVYWYQQSLDQGLQFLIQYYNGEERAKGNILERFSAQQFPDLHSELNLSSLELGDSALYFCASSPRSGNTEAFFGQGTRLTVV.

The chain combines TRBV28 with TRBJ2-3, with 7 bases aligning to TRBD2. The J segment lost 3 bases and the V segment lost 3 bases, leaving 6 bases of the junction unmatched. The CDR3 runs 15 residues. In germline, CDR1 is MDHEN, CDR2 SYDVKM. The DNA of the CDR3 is TGTGCCAGCAGTTTCGCGGGAGAGGGAACAGATACGCAGTATTTT. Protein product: CASSFAGEGTDTQYF.

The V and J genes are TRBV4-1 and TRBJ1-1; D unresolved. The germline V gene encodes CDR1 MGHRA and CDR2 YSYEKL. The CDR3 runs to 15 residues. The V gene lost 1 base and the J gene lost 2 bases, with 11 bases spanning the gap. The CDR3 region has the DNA TGCGCCAGCAGCCAAGTCGGTCGGAAAAACACTGAAGCTTTCTTT. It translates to CASSQVGRKNTEAFF.

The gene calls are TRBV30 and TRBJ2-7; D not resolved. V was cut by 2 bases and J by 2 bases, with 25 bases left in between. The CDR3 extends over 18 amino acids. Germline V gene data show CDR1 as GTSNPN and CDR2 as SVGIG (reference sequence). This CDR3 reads CAWSTFQEASPMTYEQYF. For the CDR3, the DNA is TGTGCCTGGAGTACTTTCCAGGAAGCCTCCCCCATGACCTACGAGCAGTACTTC.

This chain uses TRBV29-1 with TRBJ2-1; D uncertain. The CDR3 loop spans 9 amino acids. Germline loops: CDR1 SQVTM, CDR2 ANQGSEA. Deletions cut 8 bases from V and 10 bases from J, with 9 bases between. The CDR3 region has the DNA TGCAGCCCCACCAACGAGCAGTTCTTC. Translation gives CSPTNEQFF.

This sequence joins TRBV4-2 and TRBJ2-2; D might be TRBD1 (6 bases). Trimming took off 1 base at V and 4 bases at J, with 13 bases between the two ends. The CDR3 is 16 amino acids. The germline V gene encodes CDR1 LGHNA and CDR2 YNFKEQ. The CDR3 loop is CASSQVDSGGTGELFF. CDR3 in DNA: TGTGCCAGCAGCCAAGTGGACAGTGGCGGCACCGGGGAGCTGTTTTTT.